This T cell receptor beta chain was observed in a study of identifying expanded T cells in peripheral blood (dated by TCRdb to the late 2010s). About the investigation overall: Technical replicates were generated by sequencing separate aliquots of the same genomic DNA pool, with four replicates compared pairwise.

The paper as a whole reports these results and caveats: About 1.3 differentially abundant clones were flagged by the binomial model between technical replicates, whereas about 15 and 19 were flagged over roughly two weeks and four weeks, respectively. Across all healthy donors, variance in clone template counts between approximately 2-week samples was found to increase significantly with total template count. The authors expected that over much longer intervals, such as months to years, biological variance in healthy repertoires might increase even further. Both the number of clones called differentially abundant and the false-positive rate were significantly reduced by the beta-binomial model across all healthy-donor time intervals.

On this clone: It lacks a known antigen. No much larger clone is present one base from it, and per-base qualities are unavailable.

The immunoSEQ Assay, which relies on bias-controlled multiplex PCR amplification of genomic DNA, was used to profile TCRbeta CDR3 regions. In the source study's methods: The absolute abundance of each unique TCRbeta CDR3 region was quantified after sequences were collapsed and filtered. Differential abundance was tested with a binomial (Fisher-equivalent) model and with a beta-binomial model adding time-dependent variance fitted from healthy donors. Clones with fewer than 5 combined templates were removed, and differential abundance was called for clones with a Benjamini-Hochberg FDR below 0.01. Using the form v = (b*log(k)+a)^2, the beta-binomial variance was modeled as a function of the total template count across the two samples. Drawn from immuneACCESS, this table holds only the in-frame rearrangements with V and J called that TCRdb kept. Clones are partly lost; checked studies trace under half to an unresolved V gene and leave the rest unexplained. V, J and clone size are taken as reported in that table, and D and trimming were inferred from the DNA itself. Counted in this sample were over 90,000 clones; 88% of them appeared once. The top ten hold less than 15% of the sample.

No immune events such as infections were documented for the healthy donors during the collection period. Healthy-donor blood repertoires served as a training cohort to calibrate time-dependent variance in a beta-binomial model of T-cell clone differential abundance. The training cohort was composed of roughly 10 healthy donors, 3 female and 7 male. The donors were between about 25 and 70 years old, with an average age of roughly 40 years. Obtained from a commercial supplier, whole blood was collected from each healthy donor at three time points set two to three weeks apart. For immunosequencing, genomic DNA was extracted from whole blood that had not been sorted. Taken from the germline V gene, the CDR1 and CDR2 loops are SGHTS and YDEGEE. Clipping removes 4 bases from V and 1 base from J, with 13 as the unmatched junction base count. The CDR3 starts with the cysteine, ends with the phenylalanine, and has 17 residues. The read is trimmed to its CDR3 DNA, 51 bases read in frame from base 1.

The sample was blood. The TCR sequence derives from a person aged 18 to 70 in good health. In this chain, TRBV5-8 is recombined with TRBJ2-5, and 7 bases in between align with TRBD1. The CDR3 sequence is CASSPGQAKPIQETQYF. In nucleotide form, the sequence is TGTGCCAGCAGCCCCGGACAGGCGAAGCCCATCCAAGAGACCCAGTACTTC.